This entry is about one TCR beta chain. This CDR3 spans 14 amino acids. Trimming stripped 1 base from V and 0 bases from J, with 4 bases between. Germline loops: CDR1 MNHEY, CDR2 SVGEGT. The method was immunoSEQ multiplex PCR; TCRdb's version includes in-frame clones alone and lacks a portion of them. The sample records approximately 100,000 clones, roughly 92% being singletons. This entry belongs to a study of control samples from healthy donors and cancer patients. The J gene is TRBJ1-3, the V gene TRBV6-2 or TRBV6-3; D is unclear. Material: blood. The TCR originated in a human donor in good health. The donor label of this sample is uncertain. The CDR3 sequence: CASSYLASGNTIYF. The CDR3 bases are TGTGCCAGCAGTTACTTAGCCTCTGGAAACACCATATATTTT.